Listed below are T cell receptor beta chains from one sample, sequenced in a study of molecular identifiers for immune sequencing clone quantification. TCRdb reprocessed the PCR reads with MiXCR, giving one entry per CDR3 protein. The sample records 550,000 to 750,000 distinct CDR3 sequences, just under 20% being singletons. Sequenced input: naive CD8+ T cells from blood, with Jurkat cell RNA spiked in. These TCRs come from a human donor in good health. Some libraries in this study had Jurkat cell RNA spiked in. Each CDR3 is given with its conserved first and last residue. D genes are given only for firm matches. For some rows the clone size is stated as once, few or many, or as a class when expanded; others skip it.

D gene: -
J gene: TRBJ1-2
V gene: TRBV7-9
clone size: many
CDR3 protein: CASSLGVQANYGYTF
CDR3 DNA: TGTGCCAGCAGCTTAGGGGTCCAGGCAAACTATGGCTACACCTTC

D gene: -
J gene: TRBJ2-1
V gene: TRBV13
clone size: many
CDR3 protein: CASSLVGEQFF
CDR3 DNA: TGTGCCAGCAGCTTAGTCGGAGAGCAGTTCTTC

D gene: -
J gene: TRBJ1-3
V gene: TRBV19
clone size: -
CDR3 protein: CASHRTGSIHF
CDR3 DNA: TGTGCCAGCCACCGAACCGGCTCCATACATTTT

D gene: TRBD2
J gene: TRBJ2-3
V gene: TRBV30
clone size: -
CDR3 protein: CAWSLVAGGGTDTQYF
CDR3 DNA: TGTGCCTGGAGTTTGGTAGCGGGAGGCGGCACAGATACGCAGTATTTT

D gene: -
J gene: TRBJ2-7
V gene: TRBV7-9
clone size: many
CDR3 protein: CASSWAAGAIDEQYF
CDR3 DNA: TGTGCCAGCAGCTGGGCGGCAGGGGCGATTGACGAGCAGTACTTC

D gene: TRBD2
J gene: TRBJ2-3
V gene: TRBV19
clone size: many
CDR3 protein: CASSYGLAGGSDTQYF
CDR3 DNA: TGTGCCAGCAGCTATGGACTAGCGGGGGGCAGTGATACGCAGTATTTT

D gene: TRBD2
J gene: TRBJ2-7
V gene: TRBV4-2
clone size: many
CDR3 protein: CASSQDIGGRGYEQYF
CDR3 DNA: TGTGCCAGCAGCCAAGATATCGGCGGGAGGGGCTACGAGCAGTACTTC

D gene: -
J gene: TRBJ2-7
V gene: TRBV20-1
clone size: many
CDR3 protein: CSARMGNAYEQYF
CDR3 DNA: TGCAGTGCTAGGATGGGGAATGCCTACGAGCAGTACTTC

D gene: -
J gene: TRBJ1-2
V gene: TRBV5-6
clone size: many
CDR3 protein: CASSTGGIAADGYTF
CDR3 DNA: TGTGCCAGCTCTACCGGGGGAATTGCCGCCGATGGCTACACCTTC

D gene: TRBD2
J gene: TRBJ2-3
V gene: TRBV7-9
clone size: many
CDR3 protein: CASSPGTSGMITDTQYF
CDR3 DNA: TGTGCCAGCAGCCCGGGGACTAGCGGGATGATAACAGATACGCAGTATTTT

D gene: -
J gene: TRBJ2-5
V gene: TRBV29-1
clone size: many
CDR3 protein: CSADSGGAETQYF
CDR3 DNA: TGCAGCGCCGATAGTGGGGGCGCTGAGACCCAGTACTTC

D gene: -
J gene: TRBJ2-1
V gene: TRBV3-1
clone size: few
CDR3 protein: CASSSSPGPTVFYNEQFF
CDR3 DNA: TGTGCCAGCAGCTCCTCCCCGGGCCCTACAGTCTTCTACAATGAGCAGTTCTTC

D gene: -
J gene: TRBJ2-7
V gene: TRBV27
clone size: many
CDR3 protein: CASSLNWAYEQYF
CDR3 DNA: TGTGCCAGCAGTTTAAACTGGGCCTACGAGCAGTACTTC

D gene: -
J gene: TRBJ1-1
V gene: TRBV5-1
clone size: many
CDR3 protein: CASSSKKPGVNTEAFF
CDR3 DNA: TGCGCCAGCAGCTCGAAAAAGCCCGGGGTGAACACTGAAGCTTTCTTT

D gene: TRBD1
J gene: TRBJ1-1
V gene: TRBV6-5
clone size: many
CDR3 protein: CASNPGQGASIRNTEAFF
CDR3 DNA: TGTGCCAGCAACCCGGGACAGGGGGCGAGTATCCGGAACACTGAAGCTTTCTTT

D gene: -
J gene: TRBJ1-5
V gene: TRBV18
clone size: -
CDR3 protein: CASSRLVDSVEPQHF
CDR3 DNA: TGTGCCAGCTCACGCCTTGTCGACAGCGTTGAGCCCCAGCATTTT

D gene: -
J gene: TRBJ1-5
V gene: TRBV28
clone size: many
CDR3 protein: CASSFRGEIGQPQHF
CDR3 DNA: TGTGCCAGCAGTTTTAGGGGGGAAATCGGTCAGCCCCAGCATTTT

D gene: -
J gene: TRBJ1-4
V gene: TRBV11-2
clone size: many
CDR3 protein: CASSLLTGGYGEKLFF
CDR3 DNA: TGTGCCAGCAGCTTACTCACCGGGGGATATGGTGAAAAACTGTTTTTT

D gene: -
J gene: TRBJ1-5
V gene: TRBV2
clone size: -
CDR3 protein: CASSEGYRVPYSNQPQHF
CDR3 DNA: TGTGCCAGCAGTGAAGGATATAGGGTCCCCTATAGCAATCAGCCCCAGCATTTT

D gene: -
J gene: TRBJ2-5
V gene: TRBV7-9
clone size: many
CDR3 protein: CASSLTHQETQYF
CDR3 DNA: TGTGCCAGCAGCTTAACCCACCAAGAGACCCAGTACTTC

D gene: -
J gene: TRBJ2-7
V gene: TRBV20-1
clone size: many
CDR3 protein: CSARDQPGLVGEQYF
CDR3 DNA: TGCAGTGCTAGAGACCAACCGGGACTCGTAGGCGAGCAGTACTTC

D gene: TRBD1
J gene: TRBJ2-3
V gene: TRBV7-2
clone size: -
CDR3 protein: CASSSLGQGSDTQYF
CDR3 DNA: TGTGCCAGCAGCTCCCTAGGACAGGGTTCAGATACGCAGTATTTT

D gene: -
J gene: TRBJ2-7
V gene: TRBV10-2
clone size: many
CDR3 protein: CASRDYEQYF
CDR3 DNA: TGCGCCAGCAGGGACTACGAGCAGTACTTC

D gene: -
J gene: TRBJ2-5
V gene: TRBV6-2/TRBV6-3
clone size: many
CDR3 protein: CASSFPFRLGTQETQYF
CDR3 DNA: TGTGCCAGCAGTTTTCCCTTCCGACTTGGGACACAAGAGACCCAGTACTTC

D gene: TRBD1
J gene: TRBJ1-6
V gene: TRBV7-9
clone size: many
CDR3 protein: CASSRDSYNSPLHF
CDR3 DNA: TGTGCCAGCAGCAGGGACAGCTATAATTCACCCCTCCACTTT

D gene: -
J gene: TRBJ2-2
V gene: TRBV27
clone size: -
CDR3 protein: CASSLYRVEDTGELFF
CDR3 DNA: TGTGCCAGCAGTTTATACAGGGTCGAGGACACCGGGGAGCTGTTTTTT

D gene: TRBD1
J gene: TRBJ2-5
V gene: TRBV4-1
clone size: many
CDR3 protein: CASSQGFRGREETQYF
CDR3 DNA: TGCGCCAGCAGCCAAGGCTTCAGGGGGCGCGAAGAGACCCAGTACTTC

D gene: TRBD1
J gene: TRBJ2-7
V gene: TRBV27
clone size: few
CDR3 protein: CASKPGQGVDEQYF
CDR3 DNA: TGTGCCAGTAAACCGGGACAGGGGGTTGACGAGCAGTACTTC

D gene: -
J gene: TRBJ2-1
V gene: TRBV28
clone size: few
CDR3 protein: CASSLQSLTYNEQFF
CDR3 DNA: TGTGCCAGCAGTTTGCAATCACTTACCTACAATGAGCAGTTCTTC

D gene: -
J gene: TRBJ1-1
V gene: TRBV4-2
clone size: many
CDR3 protein: CASSLPKKTDSNTEAFF
CDR3 DNA: TGTGCCAGCAGCCTACCCAAAAAGACAGACTCTAACACTGAAGCTTTCTTT

D gene: -
J gene: TRBJ2-3
V gene: TRBV6-5
clone size: -
CDR3 protein: CASSYNSGADTQYF
CDR3 DNA: TGTGCCAGCAGTTACAATAGCGGTGCAGATACGCAGTATTTT